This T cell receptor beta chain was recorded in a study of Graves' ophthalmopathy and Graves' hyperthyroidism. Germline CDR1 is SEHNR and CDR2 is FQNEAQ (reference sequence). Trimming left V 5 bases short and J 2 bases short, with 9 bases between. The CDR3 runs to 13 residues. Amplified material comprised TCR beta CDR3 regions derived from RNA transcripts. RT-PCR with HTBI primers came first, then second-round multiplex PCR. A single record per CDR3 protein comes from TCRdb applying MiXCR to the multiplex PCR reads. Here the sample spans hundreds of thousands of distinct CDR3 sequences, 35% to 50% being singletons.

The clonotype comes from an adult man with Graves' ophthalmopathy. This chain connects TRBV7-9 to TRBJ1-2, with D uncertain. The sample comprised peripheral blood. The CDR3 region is CASSSELNYGYTF. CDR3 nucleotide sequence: TGTGCCAGCAGCAGTGAGCTGAACTATGGCTACACCTTC.